This T cell receptor (beta chain) was identified during a study of OX40 agonist ivuxolimab in advanced cancers. Study details: It was ivuxolimab, an agonistic anti-OX40 (CD134) antibody, that patients were treated with. Whole-study findings and limits: CD8+ T cells showed, on average, more clonal expansion than CD4+ cells.

Exclusion of a patient followed from autoimmune disease history or systemic immunosuppression. TCRdb's copy holds only in-frame clones and misses some; the assay was immunoSEQ multiplex PCR. The sample has some 80,000 clones; approximately 90% are singletons. Germline V gene sequence: CDR1 MRHNA, CDR2 SNTAGT. The J segment lost 7 bases and the V segment lost 0 bases, leaving 18 bases of the junction unmatched. The CDR3 spans 20 residues. As for this clone: The antigen is undetermined.

The gene calls are TRBV6-4 and TRBJ2-1, with 10 bases aligning to TRBD2. Here the sequenced sample was CD4+ or CD8+ T cells sorted from blood, taken in a trial of the OX40 agonist ivuxolimab. The receptor was derived from an adult with an advanced solid tumor such as melanoma, head and neck, liver or kidney cancer. The CDR3 nucleotides read TGTGCCAGCAGTGACTCGACAGCGGGAGGGCCGCGCTCTTTTGGGAATGAGCAGTTCTTC. Translating gives CASSDSTAGGPRSFGNEQFF.